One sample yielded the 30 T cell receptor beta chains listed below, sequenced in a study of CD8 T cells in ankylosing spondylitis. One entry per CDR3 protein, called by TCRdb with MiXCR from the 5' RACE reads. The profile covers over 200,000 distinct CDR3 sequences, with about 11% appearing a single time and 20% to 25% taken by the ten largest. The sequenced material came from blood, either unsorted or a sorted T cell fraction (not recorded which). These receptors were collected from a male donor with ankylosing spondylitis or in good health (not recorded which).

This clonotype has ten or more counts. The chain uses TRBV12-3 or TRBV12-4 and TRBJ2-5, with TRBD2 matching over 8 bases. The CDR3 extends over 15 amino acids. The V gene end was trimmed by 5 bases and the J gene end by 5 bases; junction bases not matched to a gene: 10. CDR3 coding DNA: TGTGCCAGCAGTCGCGGGACTAGTTTTCGGGAGACCCAGTACTTC. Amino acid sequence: CASSRGTSFRETQYF.

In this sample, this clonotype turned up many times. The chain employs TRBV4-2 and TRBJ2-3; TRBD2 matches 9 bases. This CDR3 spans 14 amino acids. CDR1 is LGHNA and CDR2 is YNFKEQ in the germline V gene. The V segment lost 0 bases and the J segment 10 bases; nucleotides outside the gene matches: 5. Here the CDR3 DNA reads TGTGCCAGCAGCCAAGATCTAGCGGGGTCGGCGCAGTATTTT. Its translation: CASSQDLAGSAQYF.

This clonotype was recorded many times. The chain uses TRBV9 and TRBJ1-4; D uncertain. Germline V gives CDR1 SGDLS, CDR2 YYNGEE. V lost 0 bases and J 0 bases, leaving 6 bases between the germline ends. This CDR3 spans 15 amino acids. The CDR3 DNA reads TGTGCCAGCAGCGTAGGGGTTACAACTAATGAAAAACTGTTTTTT. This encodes CASSVGVTTNEKLFF.

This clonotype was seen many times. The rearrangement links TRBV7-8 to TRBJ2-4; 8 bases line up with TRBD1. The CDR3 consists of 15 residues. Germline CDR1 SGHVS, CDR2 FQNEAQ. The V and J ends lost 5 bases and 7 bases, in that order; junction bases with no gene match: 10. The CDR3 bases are TGTGCCAGCAGCAGAGGGACAGGAGGTGGGAACATTCAGTACTTC. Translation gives CASSRGTGGGNIQYF. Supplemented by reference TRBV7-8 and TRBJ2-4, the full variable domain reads GAGVSQSPRYKVAKRGQDVALRCDPISGHVSLFWYQQALGQGPEFLTYFQNEAQLDKSGLPSDRFFAERPEGSVSTLKIQRTQQEDSAVYLCASSRGTGGGNIQYFGAGTRLSVL.

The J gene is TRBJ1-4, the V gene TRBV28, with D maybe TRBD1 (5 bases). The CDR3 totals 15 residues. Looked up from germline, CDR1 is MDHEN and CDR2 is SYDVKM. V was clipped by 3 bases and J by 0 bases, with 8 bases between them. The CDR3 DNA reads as TGTGCCAGCAGTTTCGGGACGGCAACTAATGAAAAACTGTTTTTT. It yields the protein CASSFGTATNEKLFF.

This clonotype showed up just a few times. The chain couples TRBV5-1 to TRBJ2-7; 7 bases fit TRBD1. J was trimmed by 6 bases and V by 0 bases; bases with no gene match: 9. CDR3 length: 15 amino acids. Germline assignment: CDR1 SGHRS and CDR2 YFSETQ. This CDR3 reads CASSLGQGSFLEQYF. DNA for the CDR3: TGCGCCAGCAGCTTGGGACAGGGAAGTTTCCTCGAGCAGTACTTC.

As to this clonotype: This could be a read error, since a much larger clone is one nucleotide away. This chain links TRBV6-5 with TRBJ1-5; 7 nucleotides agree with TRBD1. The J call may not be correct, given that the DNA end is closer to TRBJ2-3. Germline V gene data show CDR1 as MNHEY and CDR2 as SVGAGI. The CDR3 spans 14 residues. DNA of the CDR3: TGTGCCAGCAGTTACGTACAGGGGTGGGGGCCCCAGTATTTT. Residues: CASSYVQGWGPQYF.

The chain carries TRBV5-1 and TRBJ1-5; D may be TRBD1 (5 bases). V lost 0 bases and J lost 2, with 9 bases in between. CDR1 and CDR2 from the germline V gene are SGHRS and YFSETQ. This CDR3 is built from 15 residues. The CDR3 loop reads CASSLGQFGNQPQHF. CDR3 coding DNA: TGCGCCAGCAGCTTGGGACAGTTTGGCAATCAGCCCCAGCATTTT.

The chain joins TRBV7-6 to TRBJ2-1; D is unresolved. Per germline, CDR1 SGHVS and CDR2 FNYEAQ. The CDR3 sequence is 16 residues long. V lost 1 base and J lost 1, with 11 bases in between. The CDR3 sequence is CASSLGGPSSYNEQFF. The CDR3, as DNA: TGTGCCAGCAGCTTAGGGGGTCCCAGTTCCTACAATGAGCAGTTCTTC.

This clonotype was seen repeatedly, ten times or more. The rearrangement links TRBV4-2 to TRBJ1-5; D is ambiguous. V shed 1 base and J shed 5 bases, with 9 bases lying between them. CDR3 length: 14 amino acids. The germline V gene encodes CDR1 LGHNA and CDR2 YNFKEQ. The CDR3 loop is CASSQGTGDQPQHF. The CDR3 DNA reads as TGTGCCAGCAGCCAAGGCACCGGCGATCAGCCCCAGCATTTT.

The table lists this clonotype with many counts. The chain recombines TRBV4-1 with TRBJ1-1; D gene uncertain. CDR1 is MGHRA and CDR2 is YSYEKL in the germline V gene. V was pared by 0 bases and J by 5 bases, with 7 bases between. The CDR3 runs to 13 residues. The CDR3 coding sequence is TGCGCCAGCAGCCAAGATAGAATGACTGAAGCTTTCTTT. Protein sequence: CASSQDRMTEAFF.

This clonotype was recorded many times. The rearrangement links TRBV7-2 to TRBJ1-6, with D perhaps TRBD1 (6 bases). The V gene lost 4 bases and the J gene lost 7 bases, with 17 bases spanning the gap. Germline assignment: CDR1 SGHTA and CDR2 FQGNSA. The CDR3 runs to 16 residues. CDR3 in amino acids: CASSSPILTGNSPLHF. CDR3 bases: TGTGCCAGCAGCTCCCCAATCTTAACAGGGAATTCACCCCTCCACTTT.

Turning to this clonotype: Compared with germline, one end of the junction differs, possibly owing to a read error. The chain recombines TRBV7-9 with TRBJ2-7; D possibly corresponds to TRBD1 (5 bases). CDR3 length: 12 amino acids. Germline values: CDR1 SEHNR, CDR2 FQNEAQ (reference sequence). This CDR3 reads CASGRAAYEPYF. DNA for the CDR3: TGTGCCAGCGGCAGGGCGGCCTACGAGCCGTACTTC.

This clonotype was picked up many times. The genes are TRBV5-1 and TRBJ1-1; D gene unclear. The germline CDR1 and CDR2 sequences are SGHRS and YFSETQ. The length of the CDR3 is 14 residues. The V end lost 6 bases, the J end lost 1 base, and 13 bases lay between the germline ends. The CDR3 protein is CASMPWEENTEAFF. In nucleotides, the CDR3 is TGCGCCAGCATGCCGTGGGAGGAGAACACTGAAGCTTTCTTT. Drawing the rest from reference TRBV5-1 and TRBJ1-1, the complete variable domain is KAGVTQTPRYLIKTRGQQVTLSCSPISGHRSVSWYQQTPGQGLQFLFEYFSETQRNKGNFPGRFSGRQFSNSRSEMNVSTLELGDSALYLCASMPWEENTEAFFGQGTRLTVV.

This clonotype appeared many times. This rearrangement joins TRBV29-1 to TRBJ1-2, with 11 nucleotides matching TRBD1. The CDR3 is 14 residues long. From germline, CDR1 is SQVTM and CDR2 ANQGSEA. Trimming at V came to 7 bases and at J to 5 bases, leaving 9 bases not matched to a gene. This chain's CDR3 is CSEGDRDRGYGYTF. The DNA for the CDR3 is TGCAGCGAGGGGGACCGGGACAGGGGGTATGGCTACACCTTC.

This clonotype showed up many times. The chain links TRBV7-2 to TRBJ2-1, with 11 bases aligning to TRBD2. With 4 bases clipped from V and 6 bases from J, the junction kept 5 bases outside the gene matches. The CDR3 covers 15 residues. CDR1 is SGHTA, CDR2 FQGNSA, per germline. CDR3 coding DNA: TGTGCCAGCAGCTATAGCGGGGGGGAGGTCAATGAGCAGTTCTTC. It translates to CASSYSGGEVNEQFF.

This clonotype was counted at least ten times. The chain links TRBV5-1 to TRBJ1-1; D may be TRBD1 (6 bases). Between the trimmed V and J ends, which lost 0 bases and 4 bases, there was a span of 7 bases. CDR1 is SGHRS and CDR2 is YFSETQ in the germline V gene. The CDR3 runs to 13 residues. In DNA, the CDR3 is TGCGCCAGCAGCTTGGACAGGGCCACTGAAGCTTTCTTT. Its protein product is CASSLDRATEAFF.

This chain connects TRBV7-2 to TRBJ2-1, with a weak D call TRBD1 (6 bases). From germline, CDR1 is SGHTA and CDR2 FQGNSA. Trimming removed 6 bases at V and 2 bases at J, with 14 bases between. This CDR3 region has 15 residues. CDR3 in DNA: TGTGCCAGCAGGCGTACCCAGGGGACCTACAATGAGCAGTTCTTC. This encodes CASRRTQGTYNEQFF.

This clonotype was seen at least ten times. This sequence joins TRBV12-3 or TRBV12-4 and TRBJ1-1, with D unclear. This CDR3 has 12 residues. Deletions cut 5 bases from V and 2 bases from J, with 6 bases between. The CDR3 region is CASSIGNTEAFF. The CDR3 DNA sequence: TGTGCCAGCAGTATCGGCAACACTGAAGCTTTCTTT.

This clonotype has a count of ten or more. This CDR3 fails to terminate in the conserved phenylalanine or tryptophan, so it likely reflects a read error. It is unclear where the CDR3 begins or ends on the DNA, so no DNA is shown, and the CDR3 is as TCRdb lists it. CDR3 in amino acids: CASSLGGDSPLRI. The rearrangement links TRBV7-9 to TRBJ2-3; the listed D gene, TRBD1, was not tested against the DNA. The CDR3 contains 13 residues when both ends are counted. Per the germline V gene, CDR1 is SEHNR and CDR2 is FQNEAQ (reference sequence).

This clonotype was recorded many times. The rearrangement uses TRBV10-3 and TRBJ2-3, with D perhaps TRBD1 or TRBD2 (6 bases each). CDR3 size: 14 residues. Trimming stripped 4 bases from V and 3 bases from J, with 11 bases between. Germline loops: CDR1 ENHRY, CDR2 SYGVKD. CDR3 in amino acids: CAISVGGGTDTQYF. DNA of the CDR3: TGTGCCATCAGTGTAGGGGGAGGAACAGATACGCAGTATTTT.

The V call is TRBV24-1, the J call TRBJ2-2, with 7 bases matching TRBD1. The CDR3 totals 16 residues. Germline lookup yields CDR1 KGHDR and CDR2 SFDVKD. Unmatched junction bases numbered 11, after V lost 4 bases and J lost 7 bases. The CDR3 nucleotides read TGTGCCACCAGTGACCATATGACAGGGAGTCACGGGGAGCTGTTTTTT. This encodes CATSDHMTGSHGELFF.

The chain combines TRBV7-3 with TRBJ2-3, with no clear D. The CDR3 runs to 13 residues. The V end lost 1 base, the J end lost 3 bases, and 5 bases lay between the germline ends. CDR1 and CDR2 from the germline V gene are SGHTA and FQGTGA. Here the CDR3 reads CASSLIRTDTQYF. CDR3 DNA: TGTGCCAGCAGCTTAATAAGAACAGATACGCAGTATTTT.

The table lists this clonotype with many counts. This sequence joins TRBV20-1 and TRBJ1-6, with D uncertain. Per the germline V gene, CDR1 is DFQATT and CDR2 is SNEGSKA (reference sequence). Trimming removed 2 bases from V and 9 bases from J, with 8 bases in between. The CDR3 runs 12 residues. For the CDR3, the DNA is TGCAGTGCTAGACAGGCTAGTTCACCCCTCCACTTT. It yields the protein CSARQASSPLHF.

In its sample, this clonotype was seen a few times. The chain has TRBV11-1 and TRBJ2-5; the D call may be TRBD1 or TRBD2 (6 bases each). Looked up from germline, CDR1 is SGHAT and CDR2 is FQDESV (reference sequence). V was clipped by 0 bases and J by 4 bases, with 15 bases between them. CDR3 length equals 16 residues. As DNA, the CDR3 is TGTGCCAGCAGCTTAGCCCTCGGGGGCGGCGGAGAGACCCAGTACTTC. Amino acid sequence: CASSLALGGGGETQYF.

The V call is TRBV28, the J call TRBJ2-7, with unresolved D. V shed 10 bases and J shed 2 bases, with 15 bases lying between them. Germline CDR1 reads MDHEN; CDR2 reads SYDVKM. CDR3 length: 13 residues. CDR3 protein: CATRTLGTYEQYF. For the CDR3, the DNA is TGTGCCACCAGGACCCTTGGCACCTACGAGCAGTACTTC.

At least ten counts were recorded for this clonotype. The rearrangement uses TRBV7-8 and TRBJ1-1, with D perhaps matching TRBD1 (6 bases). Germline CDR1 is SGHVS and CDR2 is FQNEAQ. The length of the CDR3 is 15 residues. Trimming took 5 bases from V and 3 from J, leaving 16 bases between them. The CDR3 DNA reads TGTGCCAGCAGCAAGCGACCCTCAGGGGACACTGAAGCTTTCTTT. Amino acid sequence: CASSKRPSGDTEAFF.

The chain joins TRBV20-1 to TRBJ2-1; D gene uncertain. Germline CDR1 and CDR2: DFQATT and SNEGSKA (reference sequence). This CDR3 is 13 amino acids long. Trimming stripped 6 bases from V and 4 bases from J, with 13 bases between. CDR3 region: CSAEQDEYNEQFF. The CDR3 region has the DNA TGCAGTGCCGAGCAGGACGAATACAATGAGCAGTTCTTC.

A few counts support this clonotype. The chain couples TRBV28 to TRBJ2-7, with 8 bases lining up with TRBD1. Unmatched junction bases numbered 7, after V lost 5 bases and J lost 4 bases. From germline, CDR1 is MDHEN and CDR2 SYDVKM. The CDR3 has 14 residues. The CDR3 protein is CASSPQGGEYEQYF. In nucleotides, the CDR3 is TGTGCCAGCAGTCCACAGGGGGGTGAGTACGAGCAGTACTTC.

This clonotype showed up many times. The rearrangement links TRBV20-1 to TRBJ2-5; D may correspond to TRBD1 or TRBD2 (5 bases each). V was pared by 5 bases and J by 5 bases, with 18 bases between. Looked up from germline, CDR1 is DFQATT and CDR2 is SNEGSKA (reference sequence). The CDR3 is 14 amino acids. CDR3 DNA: TGCAGTGCTCTTTCCGGGACCCGTCGGGAGACCCAGTACTTC. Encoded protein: CSALSGTRRETQYF.